This entry is about one T cell receptor beta chain. These data come from a study of blood T cell repertoires in COVID-19. TCRdb's table, derived via immunoSEQ multiplex PCR, lists solely in-frame clones and lacks some. This sample carries more than 95,000 clones, approximately 90% of them seen once, and the ten largest clones take around 2.2%. Germline CDR1 LNHDA, CDR2 SQIVND (reference sequence). CDR3 length: 15 amino acids. Trimming at V came to 1 base and at J to 4 bases, leaving 4 bases not matched to a gene. The rearrangement uses TRBV19 and TRBJ2-5, with 9 positions matching TRBD1. Sequencing was carried out using peripheral blood. The receptor's source is a man between 50 and 59 years old with COVID-19, enrolled during active disease. CDR3 region: CASSIGGTGIETQYF. CDR3 bases: TGTGCCAGTAGTATAGGGGGGACAGGGATAGAGACCCAGTACTTC.